The 2 T cell receptor beta chains below were found in one sample sequenced in a study of memory CD4+ T cells and cytomegalovirus serostatus (dated by TCRdb to about 2019). Single viable CD3+CD4+CD8-CD45RO+ cells were sorted as memory CD4+ T cells on a FACSAria II. The library came from the immunoSEQ multiplex PCR assay. TCRdb re-hosts the immuneACCESS table, in-frame sequences only. Its copies lack some clones; in the studies checked, an unresolved V gene accounts for under half of them, and the cause for the rest is not known. This sample has roughly 39,000 clones in its table, and approximately 78% of those were observed once. Roughly 0.76% of the sample rests with the top ten. Sequencing was carried out using memory CD4+ T cells from blood. The receptors originated from an adult in good health and CMV-seronegative.

The chain recombines TRBV25-1 with TRBJ1-1, with unresolved D. The germline V and J ends were trimmed by 2 bases and 3 bases, with 10 bases remaining between them. The CDR3 runs to 14 residues. Germline CDR1 MGHDK, CDR2 SYGVNS. CDR3 region: CASSERGRYTEAFF. The CDR3 nucleotides are TGTGCCAGCAGTGAACGCGGACGGTACACTGAAGCTTTCTTT.

The chain couples TRBV2 to TRBJ1-6; 9 positions agree with TRBD1. V shed 11 bases and J 8 bases; nucleotides not matched to a gene: 10. The CDR3 totals 14 residues. The germline V gene encodes CDR1 SNHLY and CDR2 FYNNEI. CDR3 DNA: TGTGCCGGAGACCGGGACAGGGACCATTCACCCCTCCACTTT. As protein: CAGDRDRDHSPLHF.